The rows below give T cell receptor beta chains drawn from one sample of a study of T cells in Graves' hyperthyroidism and ophthalmopathy. Each CDR3 protein gets one entry after TCRdb re-called the multiplex PCR reads with MiXCR. The sample comprises fewer than 200,000 distinct CDR3 sequences, 8% to 9.5% of which are singletons, and over 20% rests with the top ten. The specimen was blood. The receptor set was obtained from a woman between 18 and 29 years old with Graves' hyperthyroidism that later progressed to Graves' ophthalmopathy. CDR3s include the opening cysteine and the closing phenylalanine or tryptophan. Each record gives: D gene, clone size, V gene, J gene, CDR3 DNA, CDR3 protein. A D gene is named only where the DNA matches it firmly. Size values are once, few and many counts, or a class for expanded clones, and some rows have none.

d_call: TRBD1; clone_size: many; v_call: TRBV28; j_call: TRBJ1-6; cdr3_nt: TGTGCCAGCAGTCCGGGGGACAGGGATAATTCACCCCTCCACTTT; cdr3_aa: CASSPGDRDNSPLHF
d_call: .; clone_size: many; v_call: TRBV20-1; j_call: TRBJ2-5; cdr3_nt: TGCAGTGCTAGAGACCCCCAAGCGCCGGGGGCCCAGTACTTC; cdr3_aa: CSARDPQAPGAQYF
d_call: .; clone_size: .; v_call: TRBV4-1; j_call: TRBJ2-3; cdr3_nt: TGCGCCAGCAGCCAAGAGCAAGCAGATACGCAGTATTTT; cdr3_aa: CASSQEQADTQYF
d_call: .; clone_size: few; v_call: TRBV4-1; j_call: TRBJ1-6; cdr3_nt: TGCGCCAGCAGCCAAGATGGGGGAGCAGCTGGTTCACCCCTCCACTTT; cdr3_aa: CASSQDGGAAGSPLHF
d_call: TRBD2; clone_size: .; v_call: TRBV5-6; j_call: TRBJ2-1; cdr3_nt: TGTGCCAGCAGCTTGGGGAGTCGTGGACTAGCGGGAGTAGATGAGCAGTTCTTC; cdr3_aa: CASSLGSRGLAGVDEQFF
d_call: .; clone_size: .; v_call: TRBV5-1; j_call: TRBJ2-3; cdr3_nt: TGCGCCAGCAGCTTGTCTACCGAGAGGGCAGATACGCAGTATTTT; cdr3_aa: CASSLSTERADTQYF
d_call: .; clone_size: many; v_call: TRBV29-1; j_call: TRBJ2-3; cdr3_nt: TGCAGCGTGGGAGGACTATCCTCGGGCACAGATACGCAGTATTTT; cdr3_aa: CSVGGLSSGTDTQYF
d_call: TRBD2; clone_size: many; v_call: TRBV20-1; j_call: TRBJ2-7; cdr3_nt: TGCAGTGCGACGACCGCAGCTGGGCTAGCGGGGGTCAACGAGCAGTACTTC; cdr3_aa: CSATTAAGLAGVNEQYF
d_call: .; clone_size: many; v_call: TRBV5-6; j_call: TRBJ2-7; cdr3_nt: TGTGCCAGCAGCTTGGTGGGGGCTGACGAGCAGTACTTC; cdr3_aa: CASSLVGADEQYF
d_call: TRBD2; clone_size: many; v_call: TRBV2; j_call: TRBJ2-3; cdr3_nt: TGTGCCAGCGGAGTAGCGGGGTTTTCAGATACGCAGTATTTT; cdr3_aa: CASGVAGFSDTQYF
d_call: .; clone_size: many; v_call: TRBV14; j_call: TRBJ2-3; cdr3_nt: TGTGCCAGCAGCCAAGATTGGGGGGATACGCAGTATTTT; cdr3_aa: CASSQDWGDTQYF
d_call: TRBD2; clone_size: many; v_call: TRBV27; j_call: TRBJ2-3; cdr3_nt: TGTGCCAGCAGTTTGACTAGCGGGAAGGCAGATACGCAGTATTTT; cdr3_aa: CASSLTSGKADTQYF
d_call: .; clone_size: many; v_call: TRBV27; j_call: TRBJ2-1; cdr3_nt: TGTGCCAGCAGTTCCGACGGCGTTCTATTGACCAATGAGCAGTTCTTC; cdr3_aa: CASSSDGVLLTNEQFF
d_call: .; clone_size: many; v_call: TRBV18; j_call: TRBJ2-7; cdr3_nt: TGTGCCAGCTCACCACGTCATACAGGAACCTACGAGCAGTACTTC; cdr3_aa: CASSPRHTGTYEQYF
d_call: .; clone_size: many; v_call: TRBV2; j_call: TRBJ1-1; cdr3_nt: TGTGCCAGCAGTGAAATCAGGGGTGGGGTAGGAGCTGAAGCTTTCTTT; cdr3_aa: CASSEIRGGVGAEAFF
d_call: TRBD1; clone_size: many; v_call: TRBV3-1; j_call: TRBJ2-5; cdr3_nt: TGTGCCAGCAGCCAAGATTGGAGCAGGGGGCGAGAGACCCAGTACTTC; cdr3_aa: CASSQDWSRGRETQYF
d_call: .; clone_size: many; v_call: TRBV7-2; j_call: TRBJ1-2; cdr3_nt: TGTGCCAGCAGCTCCTCGGACGGAGTCTATGGCTACACCTTC; cdr3_aa: CASSSSDGVYGYTF
d_call: TRBD2; clone_size: .; v_call: TRBV12-3/TRBV12-4; j_call: TRBJ2-1; cdr3_nt: TGTGCCAGCAGTCCGGGACTAGGTACGTTTCGGCAGTTCTTC; cdr3_aa: CASSPGLGTFRQFF
d_call: TRBD2; clone_size: .; v_call: TRBV12-3/TRBV12-4; j_call: TRBJ2-2; cdr3_nt: TGTGCCAGCAGTCTTGGAGGCGGGGGCACCGGGGAGCTGTTTTTT; cdr3_aa: CASSLGGGGTGELFF
d_call: .; clone_size: .; v_call: TRBV11-2; j_call: TRBJ2-2; cdr3_nt: TGTGCCAGCAGCTTATTAAAGGGCCCAACCGGGGAGCTGTTTTTT; cdr3_aa: CASSLLKGPTGELFF
d_call: .; clone_size: few; v_call: TRBV3-1; j_call: TRBJ2-2; cdr3_nt: TGTGCCAGCACATGGACAGGGAGGGAGACCGGGGAGCTGTTTTTT; cdr3_aa: CASTWTGRETGELFF
d_call: .; clone_size: many; v_call: TRBV27; j_call: TRBJ2-7; cdr3_nt: TGTGCCAGCAGTTTCGCCGGACTCTCCTACGAGCAGTACTTC; cdr3_aa: CASSFAGLSYEQYF
d_call: .; clone_size: many; v_call: TRBV11-2; j_call: TRBJ2-2; cdr3_nt: TGTGCCAGCAGCTTAAGTCTGGCAGCCTCGAACACCGGGGAGCTGTTTTTT; cdr3_aa: CASSLSLAASNTGELFF
d_call: .; clone_size: many; v_call: TRBV6-1; j_call: TRBJ1-1; cdr3_nt: TGTGCCAGCAGTGAAGCGTCGGGAGGCACTGAAGCTTTCTTT; cdr3_aa: CASSEASGGTEAFF
d_call: TRBD1; clone_size: many; v_call: TRBV7-3; j_call: TRBJ1-1; cdr3_nt: TGTGCCAGCAGCTTAACCCCTGGGACAGCCAACACTGAAGCTTTCTTT; cdr3_aa: CASSLTPGTANTEAFF
d_call: .; clone_size: many; v_call: TRBV2; j_call: TRBJ1-1; cdr3_nt: TGTGCCAGGGATGGAGGGTTCATGAACACTGAAGCTTTCTTT; cdr3_aa: CARDGGFMNTEAFF
d_call: TRBD1; clone_size: once; v_call: TRBV4-1; j_call: TRBJ1-5; cdr3_nt: TGCGCCAGCAGCCCCAAAGGAGGGACAGGTGGGAAGCCCCAGCATTTT; cdr3_aa: CASSPKGGTGGKPQHF
d_call: .; clone_size: few; v_call: TRBV5-1; j_call: TRBJ1-1; cdr3_nt: TGCGCCAGCAGCTCCTGGATGAACACTGAAGCTTTCTTT; cdr3_aa: CASSSWMNTEAFF
d_call: .; clone_size: .; v_call: TRBV7-9; j_call: TRBJ2-7; cdr3_nt: TGTGCCAGCAGCTTAGCTCCCTATGACGAGCAGTACTTC; cdr3_aa: CASSLAPYDEQYF
d_call: .; clone_size: many; v_call: TRBV28; j_call: TRBJ1-5; cdr3_nt: TGTGCCAGCAGTTTCGTTTATCAGCCCCAGCATTTT; cdr3_aa: CASSFVYQPQHF
d_call: .; clone_size: .; v_call: TRBV4-1; j_call: TRBJ2-3; cdr3_nt: TGCGCCAGCAGCCAAGGATACGGGACGCAAGATACGCAGTATTTT; cdr3_aa: CASSQGYGTQDTQYF
d_call: .; clone_size: few; v_call: TRBV7-8; j_call: TRBJ1-5; cdr3_nt: TGTGCCAGCAGCTTAATCAGGGCACCCCACACACAGGGACGCAATCAGCCCCAGCATTTT; cdr3_aa: CASSLIRAPHTQGRNQPQHF
d_call: TRBD2; clone_size: many; v_call: TRBV20-1; j_call: TRBJ2-1; cdr3_nt: TGCAGTGCTAGGACTGGGTTGCTTGCTCGGGGGGGTGGGGATGAGCAGTTCTTC; cdr3_aa: CSARTGLLARGGGDEQFF